Following are 10 T cell receptor beta chains from one sample sequenced in a study of beta chain features in type 1 diabetes. Since all of the isolated RNA was reverse transcribed, expressed TCRB transcripts were what got sequenced. Here immunoSEQ multiplex PCR was the method, and the copy in TCRdb shows in-frame clones only, minus some. The repertoire includes hundreds of thousands of clones, over 11% of them detected once, and less than 0.02% sits in the top ten. Study-level points and caveats: Type 1 diabetes patients showed a moderate but significant shortening of TCRB CDR3s in all four CD4+ subsets.

These receptors are not linked to any known antigen. Sequencing was carried out using naive CD4+ T cells from blood. The receptors were sampled from a man younger than 40 with type 1 diabetes.

The rearrangement joins TRBV11-2 to TRBJ1-1; D might be TRBD1 (6 bases). The V gene lost 7 bases and the J gene lost 1 base, with 16 bases spanning the gap. The CDR3 runs to 15 residues. CDR1 is SGHAT, CDR2 FQNNGV, per germline. DNA of the CDR3: TGTGCCAGCACCCGGAGGGGGGGCCGGAACACTGAAGCTTTCTTT. Its protein is CASTRRGGRNTEAFF.

This clone was seen a few times. The CDR3 reads CSVEDARAGANVLTF. CDR3 sequence (DNA): TGCAGCGTTGAAGATGCGAGGGCTGGGGCCAACGTCCTGACTTTC. The gene calls are TRBV29-1 and TRBJ2-6, with a weak D call TRBD2 (5 bases). Germline V gene sequence: CDR1 SQVTM, CDR2 ANQGSEA. This CDR3 contains 15 residues. Trimming removed 0 bases at V and 2 bases at J, with 8 bases between.

The chain employs TRBV23-1 and TRBJ1-3; the match to TRBD1 covers 7 bases. TRBV23-1 is given ORF status, its function remaining uncertain. The CDR3 runs to 15 residues. The V and J ends lost 2 bases and 4 bases, in that order; junction bases with no gene match: 5. The CDR3 protein is CASSQAGTVGNTIYF. The DNA for the CDR3 is TGCGCCAGCAGTCAAGCGGGGACAGTAGGAAACACCATATATTTT.

This clone was counted only a few times. This chain joins TRBV5-6 and TRBJ1-2; unclear D gene. Trimming pared 1 base from V and 7 bases from J, leaving 8 bases between. The CDR3 is 12 amino acids. Germline loops: CDR1 SGHDT, CDR2 YYEEEE. The DNA of the CDR3 is TGTGCCAGCAGCTTGCCGCAGTCTGGCTACACCTTC. Residues: CASSLPQSGYTF. The variable domain in full, with the rest retrieved from reference TRBV5-6 and TRBJ1-2, is DAGVTQSPTHLIKTRGQQVTLRCSPKSGHDTVSWYQQALGQGPQFIFQYYEEEERQRGNFPDRFSGHQFPNYSSELNVNALLLGDSALYLCASSLPQSGYTFGSGTRLTVV.

The chain recombines TRBV19 with TRBJ1-1; 12 bases map to TRBD1. The CDR3 runs to 15 residues. After removal of 6 bases from V and 4 bases from J, the junction contained 6 bases not matched to a gene. Germline assignment: CDR1 LNHDA and CDR2 SQIVND (reference sequence). CDR3 in amino acids: CASSSWDRGLTEAFF. CDR3 DNA: TGTGCCAGTAGCAGCTGGGACAGGGGGCTCACTGAAGCTTTCTTT.

This clone was recorded a few times. The rearrangement uses TRBV18 and TRBJ2-7, with a tentative D call TRBD1 (6 bases). V lost 3 bases and J 2 bases, leaving 11 bases between the germline ends. CDR1 and CDR2 from the germline V gene are KGHSH and LQKENI. CDR3 length: 14 amino acids. The CDR3 reads CASSPMDSTYEQYF. CDR3 DNA: TGTGCCAGCTCACCGATGGACAGCACCTACGAGCAGTACTTC.

This clone has more than one count but fewer than ten. The chain has TRBV10-3 and TRBJ1-3; D is ambiguous. The CDR3 has 15 residues. Germline V gene sequence: CDR1 ENHRY, CDR2 SYGVKD. V was clipped by 4 bases and J by 0 bases, with 10 bases between them. The CDR3 loop is CAISATDSSGNTIYF. CDR3 sequence (DNA): TGTGCCATCAGTGCCACGGACTCCTCTGGAAACACCATATATTTT.

This clone was seen a handful of times. The V and J genes are TRBV7-9 and TRBJ1-5, with D unclear. Trimming removed 1 base at V and 0 bases at J, with 4 bases between. CDR3 size: 14 residues. Looked up from germline, CDR1 is SEHNR and CDR2 is FQNEAQ (reference sequence). CDR3 in DNA: TGTGCCAGCAGCTTAGATCTTAGCAATCAGCCCCAGCATTTT. Its protein product is CASSLDLSNQPQHF.

The chain links TRBV28 to TRBJ2-5; TRBD1 aligns across 9 bases. Trimming took 6 bases from V and 2 from J; bases not matched to a gene: 7. The CDR3 is 15 residues long. Germline V CDR1 and CDR2: MDHEN, SYDVKM. This chain's CDR3 is CASRFYGTGQETQYF. CDR3 nucleotides: TGTGCCAGCAGGTTCTACGGGACAGGGCAAGAGACCCAGTACTTC.

This clone was seen more than once but under ten times. The chain has TRBV19 and TRBJ2-7; 9 bases are a match to TRBD1. Germline values: CDR1 LNHDA, CDR2 SQIVND (reference sequence). Trimming took 1 base from V and 3 from J; bases not matched to a gene: 7. The CDR3 totals 16 residues. The CDR3 nucleotides are TGTGCCAGTAGTATAGCCCCGGGACAGGGAAACTACGAGCAGTACTTC. Translating it yields CASSIAPGQGNYEQYF. The entire variable domain, with the rest obtained from reference TRBV19 and TRBJ2-7, is as follows: DGGITQSPKYLFRKEGQNVTLSCEQNLNHDAMYWYRQDPGQGLRLIYYSQIVNDFQKGDIAEGYSVSREKKESFPLTVTSAQKNPTAFYLCASSIAPGQGNYEQYFGPGTRLTVT.